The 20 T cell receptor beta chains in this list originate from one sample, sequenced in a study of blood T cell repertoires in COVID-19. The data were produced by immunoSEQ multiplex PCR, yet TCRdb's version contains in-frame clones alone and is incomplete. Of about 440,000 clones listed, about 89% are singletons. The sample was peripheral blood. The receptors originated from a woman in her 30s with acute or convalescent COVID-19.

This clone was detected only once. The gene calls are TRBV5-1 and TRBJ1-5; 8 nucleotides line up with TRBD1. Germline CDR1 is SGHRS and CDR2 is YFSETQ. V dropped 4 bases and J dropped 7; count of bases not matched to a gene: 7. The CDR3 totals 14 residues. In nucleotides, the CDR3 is TGCGCCAGCAGCAAAAGCGCAGGGGGCCAGCCCCAGCATTTT. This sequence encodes CASSKSAGGQPQHF.

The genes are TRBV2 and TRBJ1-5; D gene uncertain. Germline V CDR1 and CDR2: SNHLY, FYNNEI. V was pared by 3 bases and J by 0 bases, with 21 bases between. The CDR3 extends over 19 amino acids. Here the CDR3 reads CASSDIMAGSVYSNQPQHF. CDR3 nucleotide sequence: TGTGCCAGCAGTGATATAATGGCAGGCAGTGTCTATAGCAATCAGCCCCAGCATTTT.

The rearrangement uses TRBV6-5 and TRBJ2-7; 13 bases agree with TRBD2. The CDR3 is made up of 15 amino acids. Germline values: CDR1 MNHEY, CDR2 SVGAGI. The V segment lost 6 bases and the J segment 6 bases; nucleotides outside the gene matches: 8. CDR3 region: CASRPTSGGGREQYF. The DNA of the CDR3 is TGTGCCAGCAGGCCAACTAGCGGGGGGGGGCGCGAGCAGTACTTC.

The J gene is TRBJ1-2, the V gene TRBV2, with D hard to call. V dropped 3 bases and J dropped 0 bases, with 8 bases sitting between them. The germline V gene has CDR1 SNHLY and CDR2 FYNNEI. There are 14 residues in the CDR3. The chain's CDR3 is CASSDSVANYGYTF. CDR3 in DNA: TGTGCCAGCAGTGATTCCGTAGCTAACTATGGCTACACCTTC.

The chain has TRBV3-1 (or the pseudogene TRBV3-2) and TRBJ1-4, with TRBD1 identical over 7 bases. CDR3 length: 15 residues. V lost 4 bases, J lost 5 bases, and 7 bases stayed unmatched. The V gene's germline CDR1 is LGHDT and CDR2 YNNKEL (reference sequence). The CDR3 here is CASSPGTAENEKLFF. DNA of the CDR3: TGTGCCAGCAGCCCAGGGACAGCCGAAAATGAAAAACTGTTTTTT.

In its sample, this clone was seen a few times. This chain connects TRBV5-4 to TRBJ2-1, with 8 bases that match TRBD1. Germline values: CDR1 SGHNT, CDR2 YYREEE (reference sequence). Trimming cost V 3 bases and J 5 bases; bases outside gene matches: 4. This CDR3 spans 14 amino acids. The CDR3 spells CASSYRDRNNEQFF. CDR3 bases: TGTGCCAGCAGCTACCGGGACAGGAACAATGAGCAGTTCTTC.

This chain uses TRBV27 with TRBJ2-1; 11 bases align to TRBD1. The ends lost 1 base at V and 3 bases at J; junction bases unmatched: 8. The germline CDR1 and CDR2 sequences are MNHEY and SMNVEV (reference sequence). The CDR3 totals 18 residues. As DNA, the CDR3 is TGTGCCAGCAGTTTATTCCGTCCCGGGACAGGGGGCTACAATGAGCAGTTCTTC. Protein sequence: CASSLFRPGTGGYNEQFF.

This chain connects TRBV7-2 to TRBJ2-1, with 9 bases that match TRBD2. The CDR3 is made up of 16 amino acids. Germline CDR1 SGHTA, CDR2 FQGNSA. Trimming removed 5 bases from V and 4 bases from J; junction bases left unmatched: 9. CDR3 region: CASSPGGAGGYNEQFF. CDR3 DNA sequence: TGTGCCAGCAGCCCCGGGGGAGCGGGGGGATACAATGAGCAGTTCTTC.

The CDR3 reads CASRASGLAGGETQYF. The CDR3 DNA reads TGTGCCAGCAGGGCCTCGGGACTAGCGGGGGGGGAGACCCAGTACTTC. This sequence joins TRBV2 and TRBJ2-5, with 16 bases matching TRBD2. The CDR3 extends over 16 amino acids. Germline CDR1 SNHLY, CDR2 FYNNEI. Trimming removed 6 bases from V and 5 bases from J; junction bases left unmatched: 6.

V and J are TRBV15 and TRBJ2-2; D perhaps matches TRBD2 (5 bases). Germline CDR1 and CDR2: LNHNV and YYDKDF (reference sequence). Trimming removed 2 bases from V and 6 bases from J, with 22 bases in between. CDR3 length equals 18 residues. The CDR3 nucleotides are TGTGCCACCAGCAGACTATTTTCGGGGTTTAATCGGGCCGGGGAGCTGTTTTTT. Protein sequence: CATSRLFSGFNRAGELFF.

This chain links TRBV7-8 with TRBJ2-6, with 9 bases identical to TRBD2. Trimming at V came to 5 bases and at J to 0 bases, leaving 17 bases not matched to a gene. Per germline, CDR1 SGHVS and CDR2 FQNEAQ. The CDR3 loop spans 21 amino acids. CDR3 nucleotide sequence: TGTGCCAGCAGCCCCCGATGGGCTAGCGGGGTAGGAAGCTCTGGGGCCAACGTCCTGACTTTC. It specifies CASSPRWASGVGSSGANVLTF.

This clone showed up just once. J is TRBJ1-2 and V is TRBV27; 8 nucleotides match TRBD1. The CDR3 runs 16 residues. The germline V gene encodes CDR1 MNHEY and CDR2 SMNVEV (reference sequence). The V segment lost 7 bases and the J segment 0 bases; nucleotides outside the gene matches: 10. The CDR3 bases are TGTGCCAGCACTGCTCGACAGGGGCTTACTAACTATGGCTACACCTTC. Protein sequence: CASTARQGLTNYGYTF.

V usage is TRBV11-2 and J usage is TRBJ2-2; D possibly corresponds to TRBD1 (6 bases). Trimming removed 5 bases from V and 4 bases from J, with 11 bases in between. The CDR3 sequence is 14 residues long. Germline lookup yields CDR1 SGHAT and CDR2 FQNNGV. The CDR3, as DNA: TGTGCCAGCAGCCCCCTCAGGGGCACCGGGGAGCTGTTTTTT. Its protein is CASSPLRGTGELFF.

CDR3 protein: CASSRNAGYYNEQFF. CDR3 DNA: TGCGCCAGCAGCCGGAACGCGGGGTACTACAATGAGCAGTTCTTC. The gene calls are TRBV4-1 and TRBJ2-1, with a possible D match to TRBD2 (6 bases). Germline V lookup: CDR1 MGHRA, CDR2 YSYEKL. Trimming removed 4 bases at V and 3 bases at J, with 13 bases between. The CDR3 runs to 15 residues.

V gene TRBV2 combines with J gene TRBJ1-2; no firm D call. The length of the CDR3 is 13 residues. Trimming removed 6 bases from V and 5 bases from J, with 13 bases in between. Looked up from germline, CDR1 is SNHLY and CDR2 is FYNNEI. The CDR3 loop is CASRGGTLYGYTF. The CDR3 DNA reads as TGTGCCAGCAGAGGAGGTACTCTTTATGGCTACACCTTC. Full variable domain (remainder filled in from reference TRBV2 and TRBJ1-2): EPEVTQTPSHQVTQMGQEVILRCVPISNHLYFYWYRQILGQKVEFLVSFYNNEISEKSEIFDDQFSVERPDGSNFTLKIRSTKLEDSAMYFCASRGGTLYGYTFGSGTRLTVV.

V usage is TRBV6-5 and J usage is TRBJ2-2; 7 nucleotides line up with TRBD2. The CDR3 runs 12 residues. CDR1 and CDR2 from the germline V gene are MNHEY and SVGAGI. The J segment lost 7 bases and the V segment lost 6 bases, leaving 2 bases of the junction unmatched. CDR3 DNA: TGTGCCAGCAGCCAGCGGGGCGGGGAGCTGTTTTTT. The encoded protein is CASSQRGGELFF.

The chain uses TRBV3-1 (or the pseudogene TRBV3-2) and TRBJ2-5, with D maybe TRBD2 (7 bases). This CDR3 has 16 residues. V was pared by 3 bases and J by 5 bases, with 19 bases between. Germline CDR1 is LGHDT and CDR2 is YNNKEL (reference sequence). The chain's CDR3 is CASSQAAGGGPETQYF. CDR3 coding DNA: TGTGCCAGCAGCCAGGCCGCTGGGGGGGGCCCTGAGACCCAGTACTTC.

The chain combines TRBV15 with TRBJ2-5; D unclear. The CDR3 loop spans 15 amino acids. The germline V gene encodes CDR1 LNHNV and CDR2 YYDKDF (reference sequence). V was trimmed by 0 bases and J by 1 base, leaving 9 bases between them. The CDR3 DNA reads TGTGCCACCAGCAGAGATGAATTGAGCCAAGAGACCCAGTACTTC. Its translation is CATSRDELSQETQYF.

As DNA, the CDR3 is TGTGCCACACATTTGGGGGGGTCAAAAAGTGAGCAGTTCTTC. Its translation: CATHLGGSKSEQFF. The V gene is TRBV6-5, the J gene TRBJ2-1; 7 nucleotides agree with TRBD2. CDR3 length: 14 residues. The V gene end was trimmed by 10 bases and the J gene end by 9 bases; junction bases not matched to a gene: 15. Germline CDR1 is MNHEY and CDR2 is SVGAGI.

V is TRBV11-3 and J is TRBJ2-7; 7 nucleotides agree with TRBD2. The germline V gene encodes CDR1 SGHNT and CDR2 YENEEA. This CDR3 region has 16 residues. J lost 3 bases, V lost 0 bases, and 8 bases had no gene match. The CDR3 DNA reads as TGTGCCAGCAGCTTAGAGACTAGCCGCCTTAACTACGAGCAGTACTTC. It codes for CASSLETSRLNYEQYF.